This section outlines one T cell receptor beta chain sequence together with its context. The antigen is not known. This sample stems from a study of OX40 agonist ivuxolimab in advanced cancers. Study-level findings and limits: Expanded peripheral T cell antigen specificity was not determined.

Sequenced by immunoSEQ multiplex PCR; TCRdb stores in-frame clones only, minus some. The sample lists roughly 48,000 clones; 65% to 85% were seen once. Trimming removed 4 bases from V and 5 bases from J; junction bases left unmatched: 8. Per germline, CDR1 SGHNT and CDR2 YYREEE (reference sequence). The CDR3 contains 15 residues. The rearrangement joins TRBV5-4 to TRBJ2-2, with 7 bases aligning to TRBD2. The sample here was CD4+ or CD8+ T cells sorted from blood, taken in a trial of the OX40 agonist ivuxolimab. This sequence was found in an adult with an advanced solid tumor such as melanoma, head and neck, liver or kidney cancer. CDR3 nucleotide sequence: TGTGCCAGCAGCCGGACGGGAGGAGAGACCGGGGAGCTGTTTTTT. This translates into CASSRTGGETGELFF.